A selection of T cell receptor beta chains follows, all from one sample in a study of beta chain features in type 1 diabetes. Method: immunoSEQ multiplex PCR; TCRdb's copy keeps in-frame clones and lacks some. The data contain approximately 400,000 clones, about 16% of them singletons. Sequencing input: naive CD4+ T cells from blood. The receptors shown here come from a woman aged 18-29 years in good health. Both conserved end residues are part of each CDR3. Each record gives: J gene, D gene, clone size, V gene, CDR3 protein, CDR3 DNA. A D gene is named only where the DNA matches it firmly. Clone size is given for some rows only: seen once, a few or many times, or a class if the clone is expanded.

TRBJ2-7	TRBD2	.	TRBV7-2	CASSLNSGRFEQYF	TGTGCCAGCAGCTTAAATAGCGGGAGGTTCGAGCAGTACTTC
TRBJ2-3	.	.	TRBV29-1	CSVEDLSGLSTDTQYF	TGCAGCGTTGAAGATCTATCGGGACTTAGCACAGATACGCAGTATTTT
TRBJ1-4	.	few	TRBV2	CASSEARRTMNEKLFF	TGTGCCAGCAGTGAAGCGAGGAGGACCATGAATGAAAAACTGTTTTTT
TRBJ2-1	.	.	TRBV5-1	CASSLAPARGDNEQFF	TGCGCCAGCAGCTTGGCCCCGGCCAGGGGGGACAATGAGCAGTTCTTC
TRBJ2-1	TRBD2	.	TRBV19	CASSIGDYYEQFF	TGTGCCAGTAGTATAGGGGACTACTACGAGCAGTTCTTC
TRBJ2-6	.	.	TRBV4-3	CASSQDARNVNVLTF	TGCGCCAGCAGCCAAGATGCGAGGAATGTCAACGTCCTGACTTTC
TRBJ2-7	TRBD1	few	TRBV7-9	CASSLDKGAVVQQYF	TGTGCCAGCAGCTTAGACAAGGGGGCGGTCGTCCAGCAGTACTTC
TRBJ2-5	TRBD2	.	TRBV11-2	CASSSPWAGVETQYF	TGTGCCAGCAGCTCCCCCTGGGCGGGAGTCGAGACCCAGTACTTC
TRBJ2-5	TRBD2	.	TRBV28	CASSTVAGVGETQYF	TGTGCCAGCAGTACAGTAGCGGGAGTAGGAGAGACCCAGTACTTC
TRBJ2-3	TRBD2	.	TRBV5-1	CASSETSGGTDTQYF	TGCGCCAGCAGCGAAACTAGCGGTGGCACAGATACGCAGTATTTT
TRBJ1-2	TRBD1	few	TRBV9	CASSVDRARGYTF	TGTGCCAGCAGCGTCGACAGGGCAAGGGGCTACACCTTC
TRBJ2-7	.	few	TRBV29-1	CSVVTGWPDEQYF	TGCAGCGTCGTCACAGGGTGGCCGGACGAGCAGTACTTC
TRBJ1-2	TRBD1	few	TRBV5-1	CASSLEGQAYGYTF	TGCGCCAGCAGCTTGGAGGGACAGGCCTATGGCTACACCTTC
TRBJ2-7	TRBD2	few	TRBV20-1	CSGGRAREQYF	TGCAGTGGCGGGAGGGCCCGAGAGCAGTACTTC
TRBJ2-1	.	few	TRBV19	CASSIPPDSNEQFF	TGTGCCAGTAGTATTCCGCCCGACAGCAATGAGCAGTTCTTC